These 7 T cell receptor beta chains were all obtained from the same sample, sequenced in a study of T cells in localized non-small cell lung cancer. Method: immunoSEQ multiplex PCR; TCRdb's copy keeps in-frame clones and lacks some. The sample gives approximately 7,000 clones, more than 35% of which show up once; roughly 7.7% is in the top ten. The source was lung tumor tissue, collected before any cancer treatment. The origin of the receptors is a man aged 40-75 years with stage III lung adenocarcinoma.

This chain connects TRBV30 to TRBJ2-3; D call uncertain. V dropped 1 base and J dropped 4 bases, with 3 bases sitting between them. This CDR3 region has 11 residues. Germline lookup yields CDR1 GTSNPN and CDR2 SVGIG (reference sequence). For the CDR3, the DNA is TGTGCCTGGAGTGCCCCAGATACGCAGTATTTT. Translating gives CAWSAPDTQYF.

The V and J genes are TRBV18 and TRBJ2-3; D remains ambiguous. The CDR3 is 16 amino acids. With 4 bases removed from V and 0 bases from J, the gap between germline ends came to 14 bases. The germline V gene has CDR1 KGHSH and CDR2 LQKENI. The chain's CDR3 is CASSQGPIPSTDTQYF. For the CDR3, the DNA is TGTGCCAGCTCACAAGGCCCCATTCCTAGCACAGATACGCAGTATTTT.

There are a few counts of this clone. A junction end diverges from the germline sequence, so it may reflect a read error. The chain recombines TRBV6-8 with TRBJ1-2, with D possibly TRBD1 on 5 matching bases. Germline values: CDR1 MNHGY, CDR2 SAAAGT. This CDR3 has 14 amino acids. The CDR3 sequence is CAISGETANYGYTF. In nucleotides, the CDR3 is TGTGCCATCAGTGGTGAGACAGCCAACTATGGCTACACCTTC.

The table lists this clone with a few counts. This chain uses TRBV9 with TRBJ1-2; D might be TRBD1 (5 bases). Germline CDR1 and CDR2: SGDLS and YYNGEE. This CDR3 contains 13 residues. Trimming stripped 2 bases from V and 7 bases from J, with 12 bases between. Written as DNA, the CDR3 is TGTGCCAGCAGCGTGATTGAGGACACTGGCTACACCTTC. Translation gives CASSVIEDTGYTF.

The V and J genes are TRBV29-1 and TRBJ2-7, with TRBD1 matching 11 bases. In germline, CDR1 is SQVTM, CDR2 ANQGSEA. J gave up 5 bases and V 5 bases, and 5 bases lay outside the gene matches. CDR3 length: 13 amino acids. The CDR3 sequence: CSVRTGGKNEQYF. CDR3 DNA: TGCAGCGTTCGGACAGGGGGCAAGAACGAGCAGTACTTC.

The rearrangement uses TRBV5-1 and TRBJ2-2, with 11 positions matching TRBD1. Germline V gene sequence: CDR1 SGHRS, CDR2 YFSETQ. V was pared by 4 bases and J by 7 bases, with 9 bases of the junction left unmatched. This CDR3 has 16 residues. The CDR3 DNA reads as TGCGCCAGCAGCCGCCAGGGACAGGGGGTGAACGGGGAGCTGTTTTTT. This codes for CASSRQGQGVNGELFF.

V is TRBV5-1 and J is TRBJ1-1; D uncertain. The CDR3 totals 16 residues. Germline-derived CDR1 and CDR2 are SGHRS and YFSETQ. Deletions cut 2 bases from V and 0 bases from J, with 14 bases between. DNA for the CDR3: TGCGCCAGCAGCTTACAACCTCCGGGTCTGAACACTGAAGCTTTCTTT. Protein product: CASSLQPPGLNTEAFF. The full variable domain, its missing parts supplied by reference TRBV5-1 and TRBJ1-1, is KAGVTQTPRYLIKTRGQQVTLSCSPISGHRSVSWYQQTPGQGLQFLFEYFSETQRNKGNFPGRFSGRQFSNSRSEMNVSTLELGDSALYLCASSLQPPGLNTEAFFGQGTRLTVV.